This TCR beta chain was profiled in a study of regulatory T cells in long-lasting Graves disease. This clonotype came up many times. Regarding time point: newly diagnosed GD, antithyroid drugs for less than 3 months. With RNA extracted from PBMCs as input, the TCR library was made. Per germline, CDR1 LGHNA and CDR2 YNFKEQ. Germline trimming cut 1 base from V and 2 bases from J; bases unmatched to any gene: 9. The CDR3 is 17 residues long. CDR3 regions were amplified by Arm-PCR using iRepertoire HTBI primers to build TCR beta libraries. MiXCR was run by TCRdb on the multiplex PCR reads, yielding one entry per CDR3 protein. The data contain 350,000 to 550,000 distinct CDR3 sequences, around 15% of them seen just once; the ten biggest clones take up over 15%. The same specimen was also included in a second study, on T cells in Graves' hyperthyroidism and ophthalmopathy. That source adds: First-round RT-PCR of the TCR CDR3 relied on the HTBI primer set.

This chain joins TRBV4-2 and TRBJ2-3, with 7 bases lining up with TRBD2. The source was peripheral blood mononuclear cells (PBMCs), collected at new diagnosis, from a patient treated with antithyroid drugs. This receptor was identified in a woman aged 45-65 years with Graves disease. The CDR3: CASSQGTSSGTTDTQYF. DNA for the CDR3: TGTGCCAGCAGCCAAGGAACATCTAGCGGTACCACAGATACGCAGTATTTT.